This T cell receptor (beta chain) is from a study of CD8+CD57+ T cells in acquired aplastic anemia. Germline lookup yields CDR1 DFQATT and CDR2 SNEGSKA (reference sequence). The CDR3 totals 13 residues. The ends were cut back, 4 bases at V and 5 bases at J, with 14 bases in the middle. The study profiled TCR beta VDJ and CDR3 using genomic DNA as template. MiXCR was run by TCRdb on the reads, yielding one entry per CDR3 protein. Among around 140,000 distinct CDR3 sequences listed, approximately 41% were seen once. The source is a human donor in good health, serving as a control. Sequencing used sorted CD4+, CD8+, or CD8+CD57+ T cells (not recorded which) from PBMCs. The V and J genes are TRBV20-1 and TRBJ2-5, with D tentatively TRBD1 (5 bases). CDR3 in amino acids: CSATRAYLETQYF. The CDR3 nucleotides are TGCAGTGCTACCAGGGCATACTTGGAGACCCAGTACTTC.